These 3 T cell receptor beta chains originate from one sample sequenced in a study of cytomegalovirus exposure and HLA in healthy donors. Both 60 Vbeta primers and 13 Jbeta primers went into the PCR. Libraries were prepared by immunoSEQ multiplex PCR; TCRdb keeps only in-frame clonotypes and omits some of them. The table lists some 120,000 clones, 77% of them singletons. The sample comprised PBMCs. The receptor source for this set is a middle-aged man in good health and CMV-seropositive.

The chain uses TRBV28 and TRBJ2-6; possible D gene TRBD2, 5 bases. The CDR3 sequence is 16 residues long. Between the trimmed V and J ends, which lost 4 bases and 1 base, there was a span of 11 bases. The germline V gene encodes CDR1 MDHEN and CDR2 SYDVKM. The CDR3 here is CASSSVGVSGANVLTF. The CDR3 coding sequence is TGTGCCAGCAGTTCGGTGGGAGTTTCTGGGGCCAACGTCCTGACTTTC.

The rearrangement links TRBV30 to TRBJ1-1; TRBD1 is a possible D gene (5 bases). This CDR3 region has 12 residues. From germline, CDR1 is GTSNPN and CDR2 SVGIG (reference sequence). The V end was cut by 2 bases, the J end by 9 bases, with 13 bases between. This CDR3 reads CAWSILKGKAFF. CDR3 coding DNA: TGTGCCTGGAGTATCCTAAAGGGGAAAGCTTTCTTT. The full variable domain, completed using reference TRBV30 and TRBJ1-1, is SQTIHQWPATLVQPVGSPLSLECTVEGTSNPNLYWYRQAAGRGLQLLFYSVGIGQISSEVPQNLSASRPQDRQFILSSKKLLLSDSGFYLCAWSILKGKAFFGQGTRLTVV.

The chain has TRBV28 and TRBJ2-5; 8 bases align to TRBD1. The CDR3 loop spans 16 amino acids. Trimming took 8 bases from V and 4 from J; bases not matched to a gene: 15. From germline, CDR1 is MDHEN and CDR2 SYDVKM. CDR3 sequence: CASQDLQGAPGETQYF. In DNA, the CDR3 is TGTGCCAGCCAAGATCTTCAGGGGGCTCCTGGAGAGACCCAGTACTTC.